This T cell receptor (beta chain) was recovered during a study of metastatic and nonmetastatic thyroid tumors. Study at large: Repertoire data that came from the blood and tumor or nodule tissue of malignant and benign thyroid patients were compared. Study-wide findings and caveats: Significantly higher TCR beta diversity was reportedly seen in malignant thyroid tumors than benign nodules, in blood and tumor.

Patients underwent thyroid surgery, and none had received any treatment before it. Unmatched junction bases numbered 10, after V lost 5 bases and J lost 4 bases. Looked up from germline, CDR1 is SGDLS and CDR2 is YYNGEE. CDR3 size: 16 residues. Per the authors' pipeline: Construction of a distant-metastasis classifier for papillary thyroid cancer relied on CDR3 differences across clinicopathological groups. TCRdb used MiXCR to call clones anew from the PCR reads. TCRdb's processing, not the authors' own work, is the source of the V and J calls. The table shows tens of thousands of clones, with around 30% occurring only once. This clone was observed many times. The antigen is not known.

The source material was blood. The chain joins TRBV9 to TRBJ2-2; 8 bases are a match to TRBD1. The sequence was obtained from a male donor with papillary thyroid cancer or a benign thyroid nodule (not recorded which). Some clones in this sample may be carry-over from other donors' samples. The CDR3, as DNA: TGTGCCAGCAGTAGATCCGGGACAGGAGTCACCGGGGAGCTGTTTTTT. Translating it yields CASSRSGTGVTGELFF.